These 7 T cell receptor beta chains were sequenced from one sample in a study of cytomegalovirus exposure and HLA in healthy donors. The PCR had 60 Vbeta and 13 Jbeta primers. Sequencing was performed with immunoSEQ multiplex PCR; in TCRdb, only in-frame clones are kept and a portion is missing. The sample yields 110,000 to 150,000 clones, about 72% seen once. The specimen was PBMCs. These receptors all stem from a man between 60 and 75 years old in good health and CMV-seronegative.

The rearrangement uses TRBV9 and TRBJ1-1, with D possibly TRBD1 on 5 matching bases. The germline V gene encodes CDR1 SGDLS and CDR2 YYNGEE. V shed 4 bases and J shed 3 bases, with 10 bases lying between them. The CDR3 length is 13 residues. CDR3 sequence: CASSSVGDTEAFF. In DNA form, the CDR3 reads TGTGCCAGCAGCTCCGTAGGGGACACTGAAGCTTTCTTT.

This chain links TRBV5-1 with TRBJ1-1; 8 nucleotides match TRBD1. V lost 4 bases and J lost 5; bases outside the gene matches: 4. The CDR3 is 13 amino acids. From germline, CDR1 is SGHRS and CDR2 YFSETQ. The CDR3 DNA follows: TGCGCCAGCAGCCTGACAGGGGAAACTGAAGCTTTCTTT. Amino acids: CASSLTGETEAFF.

The chain recombines TRBV29-1 with TRBJ2-3, with D perhaps matching TRBD1 (6 bases). The CDR3 is 16 amino acids. Germline V gene data show CDR1 as SQVTM and CDR2 as ANQGSEA. V lost 2 bases and J lost 1, with 16 bases in between. CDR3 nucleotides: TGCAGCGTTGAAAAGATCAGGGGACAACGCACAGATACGCAGTATTTT. It yields the protein CSVEKIRGQRTDTQYF.

The chain joins TRBV30 to TRBJ2-7; a possible D gene is TRBD2 (5 bases). This CDR3 spans 14 amino acids. V shed 2 bases and J shed 6 bases, with 17 bases lying between them. Looked up from germline, CDR1 is GTSNPN and CDR2 is SVGIG (reference sequence). DNA of the CDR3: TGTGCCTGGAGTCGGGGAGATCCTGAAGGCGAGCAGTACTTC. This encodes CAWSRGDPEGEQYF.

This clone was counted between two and nine times. The chain carries TRBV28 and TRBJ2-2, with 11 bases matching TRBD2. V dropped 4 bases and J dropped 8; count of bases not matched to a gene: 9. The germline V gene encodes CDR1 MDHEN and CDR2 SYDVKM. CDR3 size: 16 residues. DNA for the CDR3: TGTGCCAGCAGTTCTATAGCGGGAGGGGGACCGGGGGAGCTGTTTTTT. Encoded protein: CASSSIAGGGPGELFF. Combining the CDR3 with reference TRBV28 and TRBJ2-2 gives the whole variable domain DVKVTQSSRYLVKRTGEKVFLECVQDMDHENMFWYRQDPGLGLRLIYFSYDVKMKEKGDIPEGYSVSREKKERFSLILESASTNQTSMYLCASSSIAGGGPGELFFGEGSRLTVL.

The rearrangement uses TRBV18 and TRBJ1-1, with unresolved D. Germline lookup yields CDR1 KGHSH and CDR2 LQKENI. V lost 3 bases, J lost 0 bases, and 14 bases lay in between. CDR3 length equals 16 residues. The CDR3, as DNA: TGTGCCAGCTCACCCCTTACGGGAGGAATGAACACTGAAGCTTTCTTT. This gives the protein CASSPLTGGMNTEAFF.

The chain combines TRBV19 with TRBJ2-1, with 8 bases matching TRBD2. The CDR3 loop spans 13 amino acids. V lost 7 bases, J lost 6 bases, and 5 bases stayed unmatched. Germline CDR1 and CDR2: LNHDA and SQIVND (reference sequence). The CDR3 loop reads CASILADSNEQFF. CDR3 DNA sequence: TGTGCCAGTATACTAGCGGATTCCAATGAGCAGTTCTTC.